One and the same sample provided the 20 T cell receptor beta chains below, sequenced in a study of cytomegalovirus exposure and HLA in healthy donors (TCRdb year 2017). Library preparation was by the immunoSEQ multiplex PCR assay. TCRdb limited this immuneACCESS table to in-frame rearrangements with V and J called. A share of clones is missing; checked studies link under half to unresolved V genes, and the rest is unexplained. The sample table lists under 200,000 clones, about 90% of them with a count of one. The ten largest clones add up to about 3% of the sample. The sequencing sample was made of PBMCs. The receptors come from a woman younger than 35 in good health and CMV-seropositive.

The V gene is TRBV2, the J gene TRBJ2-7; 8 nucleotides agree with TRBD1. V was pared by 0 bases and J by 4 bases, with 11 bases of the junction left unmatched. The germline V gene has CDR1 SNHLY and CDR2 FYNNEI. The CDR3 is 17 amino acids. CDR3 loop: CASSEALDRVAMYEQYF. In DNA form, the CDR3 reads TGTGCCAGCAGTGAAGCCTTGGACAGGGTAGCGATGTACGAGCAGTACTTC.

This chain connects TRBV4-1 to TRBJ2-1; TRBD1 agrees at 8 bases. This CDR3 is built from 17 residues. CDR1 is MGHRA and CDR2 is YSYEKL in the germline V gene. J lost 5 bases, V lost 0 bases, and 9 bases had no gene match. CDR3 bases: TGCGCCAGCAGCCAAGATTCCCGGGACAGGAATGACAATGAGCAGTTCTTC. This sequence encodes CASSQDSRDRNDNEQFF.

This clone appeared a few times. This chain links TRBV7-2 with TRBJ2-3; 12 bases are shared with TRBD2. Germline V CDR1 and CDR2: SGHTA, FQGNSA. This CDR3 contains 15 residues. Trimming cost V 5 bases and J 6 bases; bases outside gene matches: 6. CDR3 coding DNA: TGTGCCAGCAGCCAACTAGCGGGAGGCAGCGATACGCAGTATTTT. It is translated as CASSQLAGGSDTQYF.

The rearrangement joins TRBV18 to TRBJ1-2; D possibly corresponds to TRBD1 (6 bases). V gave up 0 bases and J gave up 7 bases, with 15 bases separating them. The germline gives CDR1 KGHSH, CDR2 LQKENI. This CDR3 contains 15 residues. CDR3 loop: CASSPPGAGPSGYTF. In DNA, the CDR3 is TGTGCCAGCTCACCACCGGGGGCAGGCCCTAGTGGCTACACCTTC.

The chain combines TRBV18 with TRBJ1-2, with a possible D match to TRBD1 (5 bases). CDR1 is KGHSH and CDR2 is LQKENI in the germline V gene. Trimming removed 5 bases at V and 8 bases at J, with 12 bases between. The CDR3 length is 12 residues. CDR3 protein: CASSMGGEGYTF. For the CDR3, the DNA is TGTGCCAGCTCAATGGGGGGAGAGGGCTACACCTTC.

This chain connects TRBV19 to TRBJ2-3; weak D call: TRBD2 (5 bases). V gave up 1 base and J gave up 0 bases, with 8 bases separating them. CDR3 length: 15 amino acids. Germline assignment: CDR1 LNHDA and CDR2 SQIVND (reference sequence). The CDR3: CASSIVAGSTDTQYF. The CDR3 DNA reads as TGTGCCAGTAGTATAGTGGCGGGTAGCACAGATACGCAGTATTTT.

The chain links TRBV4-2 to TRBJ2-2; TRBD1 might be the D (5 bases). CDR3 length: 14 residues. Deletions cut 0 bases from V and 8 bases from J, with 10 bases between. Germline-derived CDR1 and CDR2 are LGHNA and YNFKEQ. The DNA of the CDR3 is TGTGCCAGCAGCCAAGAGACCAGGACAGGGGAGCTGTTTTTT. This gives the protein CASSQETRTGELFF.

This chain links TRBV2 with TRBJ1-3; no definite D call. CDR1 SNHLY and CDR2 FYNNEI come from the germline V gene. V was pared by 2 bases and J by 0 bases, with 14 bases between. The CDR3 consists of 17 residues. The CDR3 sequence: CASSEFPIGLSGNTIYF. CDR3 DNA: TGTGCCAGCAGTGAATTTCCGATTGGGCTCTCTGGAAACACCATATATTTT.

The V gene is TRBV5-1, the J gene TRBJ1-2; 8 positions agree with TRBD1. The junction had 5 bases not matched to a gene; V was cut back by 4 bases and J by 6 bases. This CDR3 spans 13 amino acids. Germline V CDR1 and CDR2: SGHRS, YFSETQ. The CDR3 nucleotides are TGCGCCAGCAGCCCGACAGGGGCGAATGGCTACACCTTC. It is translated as CASSPTGANGYTF.

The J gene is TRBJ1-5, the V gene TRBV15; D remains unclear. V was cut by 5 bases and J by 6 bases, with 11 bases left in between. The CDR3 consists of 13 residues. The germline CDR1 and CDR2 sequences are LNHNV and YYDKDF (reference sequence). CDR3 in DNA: TGTGCCACCAGCGCTCCGCACTCTCAGCCCCAGCATTTT. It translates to CATSAPHSQPQHF. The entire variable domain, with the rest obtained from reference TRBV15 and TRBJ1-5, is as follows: DAMVIQNPRYQVTQFGKPVTLSCSQTLNHNVMYWYQQKSSQAPKLLFHYYDKDFNNEADTPDNFQSRRPNTSFCFLDIRSPGLGDTAMYLCATSAPHSQPQHFGDGTRLSIL.

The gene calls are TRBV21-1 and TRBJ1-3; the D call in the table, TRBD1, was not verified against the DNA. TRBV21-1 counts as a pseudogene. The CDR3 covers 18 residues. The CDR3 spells CASSKELVGRLEGVTIYF. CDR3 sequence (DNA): TGTGCCAGCAGCAAAGAATTGGTGGGACGGCTAGAGGGGGTCACCATATATTTT.

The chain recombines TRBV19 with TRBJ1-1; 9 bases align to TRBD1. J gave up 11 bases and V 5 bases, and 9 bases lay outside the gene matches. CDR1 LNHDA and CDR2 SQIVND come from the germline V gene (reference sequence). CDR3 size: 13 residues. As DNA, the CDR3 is TGTGCCAGTAGTCCAACCCGAACAGGGGGCGCTTTCTTT. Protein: CASSPTRTGGAFF. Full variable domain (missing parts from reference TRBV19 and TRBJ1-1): DGGITQSPKYLFRKEGQNVTLSCEQNLNHDAMYWYRQDPGQGLRLIYYSQIVNDFQKGDIAEGYSVSREKKESFPLTVTSAQKNPTAFYLCASSPTRTGGAFFGQGTRLTVV.

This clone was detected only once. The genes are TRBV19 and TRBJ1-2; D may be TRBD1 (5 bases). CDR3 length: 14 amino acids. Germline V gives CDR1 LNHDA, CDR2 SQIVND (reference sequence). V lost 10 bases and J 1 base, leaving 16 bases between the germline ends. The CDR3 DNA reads TGTGCCACAACAACCACGGGACTTAACTATGGCTACACCTTC. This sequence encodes CATTTTGLNYGYTF. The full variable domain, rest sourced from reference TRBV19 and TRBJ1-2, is DGGITQSPKYLFRKEGQNVTLSCEQNLNHDAMYWYRQDPGQGLRLIYYSQIVNDFQKGDIAEGYSVSREKKESFPLTVTSAQKNPTAFYLCATTTTGLNYGYTFGSGTRLTVV.

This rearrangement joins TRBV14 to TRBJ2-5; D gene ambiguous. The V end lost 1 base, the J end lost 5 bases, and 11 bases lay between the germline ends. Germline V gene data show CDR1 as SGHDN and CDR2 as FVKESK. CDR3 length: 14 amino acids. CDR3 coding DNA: TGTGCCAGCAGCCAAGCAGTTTGGTGGGAGACCCAGTACTTC. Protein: CASSQAVWWETQYF.

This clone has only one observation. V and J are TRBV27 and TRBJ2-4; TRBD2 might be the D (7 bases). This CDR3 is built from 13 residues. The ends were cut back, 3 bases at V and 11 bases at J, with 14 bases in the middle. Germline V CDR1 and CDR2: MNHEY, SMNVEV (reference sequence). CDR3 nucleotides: TGTGCCAGCAGTTTTACGGACGGGGGGCTTCAGTACTTC. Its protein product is CASSFTDGGLQYF.

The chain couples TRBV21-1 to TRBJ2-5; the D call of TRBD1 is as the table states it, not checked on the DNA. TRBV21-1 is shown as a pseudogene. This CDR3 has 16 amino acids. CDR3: CASSNSDRAPQETQYF. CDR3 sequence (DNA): TGTGCCAGCAGCAACAGCGACAGGGCGCCCCAAGAGACCCAGTACTTC.

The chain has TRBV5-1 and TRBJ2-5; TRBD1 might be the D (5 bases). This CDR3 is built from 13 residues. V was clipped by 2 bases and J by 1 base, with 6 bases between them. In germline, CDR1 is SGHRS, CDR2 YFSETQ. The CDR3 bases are TGCGCCAGCAGCTTCAGGGTCCAAGAGACCCAGTACTTC. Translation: CASSFRVQETQYF.

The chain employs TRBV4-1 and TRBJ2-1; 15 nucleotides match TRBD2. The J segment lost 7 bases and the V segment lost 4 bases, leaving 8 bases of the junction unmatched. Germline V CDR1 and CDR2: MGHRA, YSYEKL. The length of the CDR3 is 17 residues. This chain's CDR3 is CASSRLPGLAGGNEQFF. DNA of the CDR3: TGCGCCAGCAGCCGCCTCCCGGGACTAGCGGGAGGAAATGAGCAGTTCTTC.

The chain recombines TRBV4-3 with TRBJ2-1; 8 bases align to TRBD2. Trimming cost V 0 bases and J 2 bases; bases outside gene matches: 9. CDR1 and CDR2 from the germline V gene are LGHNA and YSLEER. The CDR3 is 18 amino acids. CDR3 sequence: CASSQDMERENAYNEQFF. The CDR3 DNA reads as TGCGCCAGCAGCCAAGATATGGAGCGGGAGAACGCCTACAATGAGCAGTTCTTC.

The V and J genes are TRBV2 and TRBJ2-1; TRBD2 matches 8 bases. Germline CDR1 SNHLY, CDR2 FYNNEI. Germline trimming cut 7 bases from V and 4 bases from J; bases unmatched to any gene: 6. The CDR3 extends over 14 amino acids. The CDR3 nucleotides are TGTGCCAGCAAGGCGGGGGGCGCATACAATGAGCAGTTCTTC. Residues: CASKAGGAYNEQFF.